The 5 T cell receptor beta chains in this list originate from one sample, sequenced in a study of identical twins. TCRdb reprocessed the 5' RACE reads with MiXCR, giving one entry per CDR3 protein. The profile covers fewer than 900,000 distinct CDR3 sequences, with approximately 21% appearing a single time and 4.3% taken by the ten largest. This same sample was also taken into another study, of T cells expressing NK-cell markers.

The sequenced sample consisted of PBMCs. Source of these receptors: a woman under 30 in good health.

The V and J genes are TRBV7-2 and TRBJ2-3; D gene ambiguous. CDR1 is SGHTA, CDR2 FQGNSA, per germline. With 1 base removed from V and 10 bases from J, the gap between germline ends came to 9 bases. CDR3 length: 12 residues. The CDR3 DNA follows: TGTGCCAGCAGCTTAGATCGCGGCGCGCAGTATTTT. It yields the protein CASSLDRGAQYF.

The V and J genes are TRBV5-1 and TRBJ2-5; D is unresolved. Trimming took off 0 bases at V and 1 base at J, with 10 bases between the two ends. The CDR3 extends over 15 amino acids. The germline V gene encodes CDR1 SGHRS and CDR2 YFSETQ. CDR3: CASSLDWISQETQYF. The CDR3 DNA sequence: TGCGCCAGCAGCTTGGATTGGATCTCCCAAGAGACCCAGTACTTC. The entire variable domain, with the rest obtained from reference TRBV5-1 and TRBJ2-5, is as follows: KAGVTQTPRYLIKTRGQQVTLSCSPISGHRSVSWYQQTPGQGLQFLFEYFSETQRNKGNFPGRFSGRQFSNSRSEMNVSTLELGDSALYLCASSLDWISQETQYFGPGTRLLVL.

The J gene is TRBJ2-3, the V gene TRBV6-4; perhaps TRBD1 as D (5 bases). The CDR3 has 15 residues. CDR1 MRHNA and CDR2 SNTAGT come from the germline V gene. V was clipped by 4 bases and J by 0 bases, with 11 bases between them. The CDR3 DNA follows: TGTGCCAGCAGTGCAGGGCCAGGGAGCACAGATACGCAGTATTTT. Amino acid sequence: CASSAGPGSTDTQYF.

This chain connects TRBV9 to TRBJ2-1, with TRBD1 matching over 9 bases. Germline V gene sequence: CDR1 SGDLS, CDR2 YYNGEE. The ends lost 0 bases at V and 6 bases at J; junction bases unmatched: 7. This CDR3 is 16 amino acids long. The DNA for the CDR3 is TGTGCCAGCAGCGTAGGAGGGGACAGGGTTGGCAATGAGCAGTTCTTC. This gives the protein CASSVGGDRVGNEQFF.

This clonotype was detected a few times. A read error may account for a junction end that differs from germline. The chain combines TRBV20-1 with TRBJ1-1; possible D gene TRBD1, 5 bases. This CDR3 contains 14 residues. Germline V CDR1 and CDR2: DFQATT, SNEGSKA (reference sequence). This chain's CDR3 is CSARGGAVNTEAFF. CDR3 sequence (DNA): TGCAGTGCCAGAGGAGGGGCTGTGAACACTGAAGCTTTCTTT.